This T cell receptor (beta chain) was observed in a study of OX40 agonist ivuxolimab in advanced cancers. The protocol was immunoSEQ multiplex PCR, while the TCRdb copy is restricted to in-frame clones and leaves out a portion. The table shows about 19,000 clones, with less than 95% occurring only once. V lost 5 bases to trimming and J lost 4 bases; unmatched junction nucleotides: 2. This CDR3 spans 13 amino acids. Germline V CDR1 and CDR2: MNHNY, SVGAGI (reference sequence). Broader study findings: In the expanded peripheral T cells, antigen specificity was never determined. Circulating CD4+ and CD8+ T cells showed clonal expansion by week 6 at 0.1 to 3.0 mg/kg.

Details on this clone: Its antigen is not known.

The sample consisted of CD4+ or CD8+ T cells sorted from blood, taken in a trial of the OX40 agonist ivuxolimab. The chain joins TRBV6-6 to TRBJ2-3; 8 bases line up with TRBD2. The source is an adult with an advanced solid tumor such as melanoma, head and neck, liver or kidney cancer. In nucleotides, the CDR3 is TGTGCCAGCAGTCACGGGGGGGCAGATACGCAGTATTTT. Translated: CASSHGGADTQYF.